Each of the 23 T cell receptor beta chains below was sequenced from the same sample in a study of blood T cells in healthy people across ages (dated by TCRdb to 2015 to 2017). Library preparation used 5' RACE. Sequencing took place on an Illumina HiSeq 2500. A second PCR of 7 to 11 cycles was run with a J-beta primer mix and a sample-barcoded 5' primer. The public sequencing data were trimmed at Q25 with fastp and processed into clonotypes with MiXCR by TCRdb, which kept only in-frame beta chains. Rows are combined by CDR3 protein, so each entry shows the most common genes and DNA. The sample table contains around 1,500,000 distinct CDR3 sequences; only one count was recorded for approximately 40% of them. The ten largest clones add up to under 8% of the sample. The sample taken for sequencing was blood. These TCRs come from a young woman in good health.

This clonotype was seen many times. The chain has TRBV28 and TRBJ2-3, with 9 bases matching TRBD1. The CDR3 contains 15 residues. CDR1 is MDHEN and CDR2 is SYDVKM in the germline V gene. Losses at the gene ends were 6 bases for V and 3 bases for J; bases not matched to a gene: 7. In DNA, the CDR3 is TGTGCCAGCAGCCTGGGACAGGGTGCGACAGATACGCAGTATTTT. Translated, it gives CASSLGQGATDTQYF.

The chain links TRBV6-6 to TRBJ1-3; possibly TRBD1 for D (5 bases). CDR1 is MNHNY, CDR2 SVGAGI, per germline (reference sequence). The CDR3 loop spans 13 amino acids. V lost 8 bases to trimming and J lost 1 base, with 9 bases between them. CDR3: CASGQGSGNTIYF. The CDR3 region has the DNA TGTGCCAGCGGGCAGGGATCTGGAAACACCATATATTTT.

V is TRBV20-1 and J is TRBJ2-1, with TRBD1 identical over 9 bases. Per the germline V gene, CDR1 is DFQATT and CDR2 is SNEGSKA (reference sequence). The J segment lost 7 bases and the V segment lost 1 base, leaving 5 bases of the junction unmatched. The length of the CDR3 is 14 residues. The CDR3 DNA reads as TGCAGTGCTAGAGTACAGGGGGCGAGGAATGAGCAGTTCTTC. Translation: CSARVQGARNEQFF.

The gene calls are TRBV2 and TRBJ2-4; D gene unclear. Trimming took off 1 base at V and 13 bases at J, with 11 bases between the two ends. Germline loops: CDR1 SNHLY, CDR2 FYNNEI. This CDR3 is 12 amino acids long. The CDR3 reads CASSEDSLSQYF. The CDR3 coding sequence is TGTGCCAGCAGTGAAGATAGCCTATCGCAGTACTTC.

The chain links TRBV14 to TRBJ2-1; 10 bases align to TRBD1. After removal of 3 bases from V and 1 base from J, the junction contained 3 bases not matched to a gene. Germline V gene data show CDR1 as SGHDN and CDR2 as FVKESK. The CDR3 loop spans 16 amino acids. CDR3 DNA sequence: TGTGCCAGCAGCCATTGGGGACAGGGGTCCTACAATGAGCAGTTCTTC. Encoded protein: CASSHWGQGSYNEQFF.

The gene calls are TRBV6-4 and TRBJ2-5, with D possibly being TRBD1 (6 bases). Germline V gives CDR1 MRHNA, CDR2 SNTAGT. Trimming removed 3 bases from V and 11 bases from J, with 22 bases in between. This CDR3 spans 15 amino acids. Here the CDR3 reads CASSDGGKPYNEQYF. The CDR3 DNA reads as TGTGCCAGCAGTGATGGGGGCAAACCCTACAATGAGCAGTACTTC.

Points on this clonotype: One end of the junction fails to match germline, which may point to a read error. The chain has TRBV28 and TRBJ1-2; 7 nucleotides agree with TRBD1. Germline values: CDR1 MDHEN, CDR2 SYDVKM. The CDR3 length is 13 residues. As DNA, the CDR3 is TGTACCAGCAGCCTGGGACAGAACTATGGCTACACCTTC. Residues: CTSSLGQNYGYTF.

The rearrangement joins TRBV7-2 to TRBJ2-7; 7 nucleotides agree with TRBD1. Germline trimming cut 5 bases from V and 7 bases from J; bases unmatched to any gene: 8. In germline, CDR1 is SGHTA, CDR2 FQGNSA. The CDR3 covers 13 residues. Written as DNA, the CDR3 is TGTGCCAGCAGCCCGGACAGGATGGGTGAGCAGTACTTC. It is translated as CASSPDRMGEQYF.

The V gene is TRBV4-1, the J gene TRBJ1-1, with a weak D call TRBD1 (6 bases). Germline V gene data show CDR1 as MGHRA and CDR2 as YSYEKL. CDR3 length: 18 residues. V was pared by 2 bases and J by 0 bases, with 19 bases between. The chain's CDR3 is CASSQLRDNFPMNTEAFF. The DNA of the CDR3 is TGCGCCAGCAGCCAACTCAGGGACAACTTTCCCATGAACACTGAAGCTTTCTTT.

The V gene is TRBV10-3, the J gene TRBJ2-4, with 9 nucleotides matching TRBD1. The assigned J gene may be wrong: the sequence end matches TRBJ2-7 better. The germline CDR1 and CDR2 sequences are ENHRY and SYGVKD. The CDR3 runs 15 residues. The chain's CDR3 is CAISERRDRENEQYF. The CDR3 region has the DNA TGTGCCATCAGTGAGCGCCGGGACAGGGAGAACGAGCAGTACTTC.

The chain joins TRBV6-1 to TRBJ2-1; 13 bases are a match to TRBD2. In germline, CDR1 is MNHNS, CDR2 SASEGT. CDR3 length: 17 amino acids. Trimming at V came to 1 base and at J to 9 bases, leaving 9 bases not matched to a gene. The CDR3 nucleotides are TGTGCCAGCAGTGAAGTAATACTAGCGGGAGGGCCCGGTGAGCAGTTCTTC. Protein: CASSEVILAGGPGEQFF.

This clonotype was recorded a few times. The chain recombines TRBV20-1 with TRBJ2-1; 10 nucleotides line up with TRBD2. Trimming removed 1 base from V and 2 bases from J; junction bases left unmatched: 5. CDR3 size: 16 residues. Germline V gene sequence: CDR1 DFQATT, CDR2 SNEGSKA (reference sequence). The CDR3 sequence is CSARGSGTSAYNEQFF. As DNA, the CDR3 is TGCAGTGCTAGAGGGTCCGGGACTAGCGCCTACAATGAGCAGTTCTTC.

The V gene is TRBV5-1, the J gene TRBJ2-3; possibly TRBD1 or TRBD2 for D (6 bases each). CDR1 SGHRS and CDR2 YFSETQ come from the germline V gene. The V end lost 4 bases, the J end lost 5 bases, and 17 bases lay between the germline ends. The CDR3 is 15 amino acids. In DNA form, the CDR3 reads TGCGCCAGCAGCGCGCTGGGGGGCGAGGAAGATACGCAGTATTTT. It yields the protein CASSALGGEEDTQYF.

This chain uses TRBV20-1 with TRBJ2-7, with 13 bases identical to TRBD2. The CDR3 sequence is 14 residues long. Germline CDR1 DFQATT, CDR2 SNEGSKA (reference sequence). The trim removed 5 bases at V and 2 bases at J, leaving 3 bases unmatched. The CDR3 bases are TGCAGTGCTCGTACTAGCGGGGGGGCCTACGAGCAGTACTTC. Translated, it gives CSARTSGGAYEQYF.

This clonotype has a count of ten or more. The V and J genes are TRBV28 and TRBJ2-3; D is unclear. Germline V gene lookup returns CDR1 MDHEN and CDR2 SYDVKM. Trimming cost V 5 bases and J 4 bases, with 10 bases left between them. The CDR3 has 13 residues. This CDR3 reads CASSTNGPDTQYF. In nucleotides, the CDR3 is TGTGCCAGCAGTACTAATGGCCCAGATACGCAGTATTTT. The full variable domain, rest sourced from reference TRBV28 and TRBJ2-3, is DVKVTQSSRYLVKRTGEKVFLECVQDMDHENMFWYRQDPGLGLRLIYFSYDVKMKEKGDIPEGYSVSREKKERFSLILESASTNQTSMYLCASSTNGPDTQYFGPGTRLTVL.

The V gene is TRBV2, the J gene TRBJ1-2; 10 bases agree with TRBD1. CDR3 size: 12 residues. The germline gives CDR1 SNHLY, CDR2 FYNNEI. The trim removed 8 bases at V and 9 bases at J, leaving 6 bases unmatched. CDR3 sequence: CASQGQGKRYTF. CDR3 DNA sequence: TGTGCCAGCCAGGGACAGGGGAAACGCTACACCTTC.

This clonotype showed up just a few times. This CDR3 is CASSTGSPVGSTQYF. CDR3 DNA sequence: TGTGCCAGCAGTACTGGTAGCCCCGTTGGGAGTACGCAGTATTTT. The chain joins TRBV9 to TRBJ2-3; possible D gene TRBD2, 5 bases. Germline V lookup: CDR1 SGDLS, CDR2 YYNGEE. The CDR3 extends over 15 amino acids. The germline V and J ends were trimmed by 5 bases and 8 bases, with 21 bases remaining between them.

V is TRBV7-7 and J is TRBJ2-5; 12 bases match TRBD1. This CDR3 is built from 15 residues. Germline V CDR1 and CDR2: SSHAT, FNYEAQ (reference sequence). V was pared by 4 bases and J by 6 bases, with 6 bases of the junction left unmatched. Here the CDR3 DNA reads TGTGCCAGCAGCTCGGGACAGGGGGCAATGAAGACCCAGTACTTC. Translated, it gives CASSSGQGAMKTQYF.

The chain combines TRBV5-1 with TRBJ1-4; weak D call: TRBD1 (5 bases). The CDR3 loop spans 14 amino acids. Trimming stripped 4 bases from V and 8 bases from J, with 15 bases between. Looked up from germline, CDR1 is SGHRS and CDR2 is YFSETQ. CDR3 coding DNA: TGCGCCAGCAGCAGACGGGGCGAGGGAGAAAAACTGTTTTTT. This gives the protein CASSRRGEGEKLFF.

The chain couples TRBV20-1 to TRBJ2-5, with TRBD1 matching over 8 bases. The DNA end favors TRBJ2-7, so the J call may be wrong. There are 13 residues in the CDR3. The germline gives CDR1 DFQATT, CDR2 SNEGSKA (reference sequence). CDR3 DNA sequence: TGCAGTGCTAACAGGGGGGAAATATCCGAGCAGTACTTC. Amino acid sequence: CSANRGEISEQYF.

The chain couples TRBV10-3 to TRBJ2-3; 9 nucleotides match TRBD2. Germline V lookup: CDR1 ENHRY, CDR2 SYGVKD. Trimming removed 6 bases from V and 2 bases from J; junction bases left unmatched: 9. The CDR3 extends over 16 amino acids. The CDR3 DNA reads TGTGCCATCAGGCCCCCGCTAGCGGGAAACACAGATACGCAGTATTTT. Its protein is CAIRPPLAGNTDTQYF.

The rearrangement uses TRBV15 and TRBJ2-7; D remains unclear. Trimming removed 0 bases from V and 5 bases from J, with 14 bases in between. Germline loops: CDR1 LNHNV, CDR2 YYDKDF (reference sequence). CDR3 length: 15 amino acids. The CDR3 DNA sequence: TGTGCCACCAGCAGAGAGCTAATCTTGAGGAACGAGCAGTACTTC. Residues: CATSRELILRNEQYF.

This clonotype was counted a few times. V gene TRBV28 combines with J gene TRBJ2-7; D unresolved. Germline V gives CDR1 MDHEN, CDR2 SYDVKM. V lost 5 bases and J 7 bases, leaving 21 bases between the germline ends. The CDR3 contains 15 residues. CDR3 sequence: CASSPKTRRPGEQYF. The CDR3 nucleotides read TGTGCCAGCAGTCCCAAGACCAGGCGCCCCGGAGAGCAGTACTTC.